This TCR beta chain stems from a study of OX40 agonist ivuxolimab in advanced cancers. Study-wide findings and caveats: At 0.1 to 3.0 mg/kg and by week 6, clonal expansion occurred in CD4+ and CD8+ blood T cells. Partly responding patients at 0.1-3.0 mg/kg showed some of the smallest clonal expansion.

Profiling relied on immunoSEQ multiplex PCR, and the TCRdb table lists in-frame clones only, not all of them. The sample shows about 91,000 clones, 65% to 90% of them seen only once. Concerning this clone itself: Its antigen is not known.

Germline CDR1 reads GTSNPN; CDR2 reads SVGIG (reference sequence). V was cut by 4 bases and J by 7 bases, with 14 bases left in between. This CDR3 is 13 amino acids long. The sequencing here drew on CD4+ or CD8+ T cells sorted from blood, taken in a trial of the OX40 agonist ivuxolimab. The TCR was taken from an adult with an advanced solid tumor such as melanoma, head and neck, liver or kidney cancer. The chain is built from TRBV30 and TRBJ1-5; D possibly corresponds to TRBD1 (5 bases). The CDR3 sequence: CAWNRDFTQPQHF. As DNA, the CDR3 is TGTGCCTGGAACCGGGACTTCACCCAGCCCCAGCATTTT.